Reported below is one T cell receptor (beta chain). The Seattle patients, enrolled during active infection, were followed longitudinally. The source of the sample is a study of blood T cell repertoires in COVID-19. Across the study: Nucleic acid was either cDNA or gDNA, and it came from T cells, B-cell-depleted T cells, or PBMCs.

The CDR3 consists of 14 residues. Trimming shortened V by 6 bases and J by 3 bases, and 11 bases separated the two germline ends. Germline V gene lookup returns CDR1 MDHEN and CDR2 SYDVKM. Original processing notes: Using reference gene primer amplification, nucleated cell counts were estimated. Some clones are missing from TCRdb's copy, which holds only in-frame ones; the method was immunoSEQ multiplex PCR. The V and J calls and clone size were taken over from that table, and D and trimming were inferred from the DNA. The profile shows 95,000 or so clones, 80% to 90% of them singletons. The chain is built from TRBV28 and TRBJ2-2; D remains ambiguous. This TCR was sampled from an elderly man with COVID-19, enrolled during active disease. The sample consisted of peripheral blood. The CDR3 nucleotides read TGTGCCAGCAGGCGGCGGCCCGACACCGGGGAGCTGTTTTTT. It codes for CASRRRPDTGELFF. Together with reference TRBV28 and TRBJ2-2, the CDR3 gives the full variable domain: DVKVTQSSRYLVKRTGEKVFLECVQDMDHENMFWYRQDPGLGLRLIYFSYDVKMKEKGDIPEGYSVSREKKERFSLILESASTNQTSMYLCASRRRPDTGELFFGEGSRLTVL.